This T cell receptor beta chain was obtained from a study of early T cells in non-severe SARS-CoV-2 infection. Overall study context: Sequencing of unsorted whole blood was done on bulk RNA, leaving chains unpaired. Study findings and constraints: CD4 and private specificities were missed by VDJdb matching, which favored anti-spike CD8 responses.

V lost 1 base and J 3 bases, leaving 11 bases between the germline ends. The CDR3 runs 15 residues. Germline V gene data show CDR1 as SGHTA and CDR2 as FQGNSA. The protocol attached unique molecular identifiers to individual cDNA molecules. MiXCR, run by TCRdb on the 5' RACE reads, gives a single entry per CDR3 protein. The sample includes about 100,000 distinct CDR3 sequences, under 15% of them seen just once. This clonotype showed up just a few times. Its antigen remains unknown. V usage is TRBV7-2 and J usage is TRBJ2-3; D possibly corresponds to TRBD1 (5 bases). This TCR was recovered from an adult who was a healthcare worker with PCR-confirmed SARS-CoV-2 infection or an uninfected control (not recorded which). Sample: whole blood. The CDR3 here is CASSLEGVGTDTQYF. In nucleotides, the CDR3 is TGTGCCAGCAGCTTAGAAGGGGTCGGAACAGATACGCAGTATTTT. Combining the CDR3 with reference TRBV7-2 and TRBJ2-3 gives the whole variable domain GAGVSQSPSNKVTEKGKDVELRCDPISGHTALYWYRQSLGQGLEFLIYFQGNSAPDKSGLPSDRFSAERTGGSVSTLTIQRTQQEDSAVYLCASSLEGVGTDTQYFGPGTRLTVL.